These 4 T cell receptor beta chains were sequenced from one sample in a study of T cell responses to AZD1222 COVID-19 vaccine. Only in-frame clones appear in the TCRdb table, and some are missing; sequencing was by immunoSEQ multiplex PCR. Of roughly 100,000 clones listed, about 90% are singletons. This specimen was peripheral blood, taken 28 days after the second AZD1222 dose. These receptors were taken from an adult who received the AZD1222 COVID-19 vaccine.

The chain couples TRBV6-2 or TRBV6-3 to TRBJ1-2, with 9 bases identical to TRBD1. The CDR3 is 14 amino acids. V was clipped by 0 bases and J by 8 bases; unmatched bases: 4. Germline assignment: CDR1 MNHEY and CDR2 SVGEGT. The CDR3 bases are TGTGCCAGCAGTTACTCGACAGGGGGTAAAGGCTACACCTTC. Residues: CASSYSTGGKGYTF.

The chain joins TRBV27 to TRBJ2-2; D gene ambiguous. The CDR3 length is 14 residues. The V gene's germline CDR1 is MNHEY and CDR2 SMNVEV (reference sequence). V was cut by 3 bases and J by 5 bases, with 10 bases left in between. DNA of the CDR3: TGTGCCAGCAGTTTCGGCACCATGACCGGGGAGCTGTTTTTT. Translation: CASSFGTMTGELFF.

The chain couples TRBV27 to TRBJ2-1, with a weak D call TRBD2 (6 bases). Germline CDR1 and CDR2: MNHEY and SMNVEV (reference sequence). The CDR3 is 12 amino acids. Deletions cut 1 base from V and 15 bases from J, with 13 bases between. CDR3 coding DNA: TGTGCCAGCAGTTTATGGCGGGACCGTTTGTTCTTC. Translated, it gives CASSLWRDRLFF.

This clone has just one count. V and J are TRBV9 and TRBJ1-5; tentative D call: TRBD1 (5 bases). Germline lookup yields CDR1 SGDLS and CDR2 YYNGEE. The CDR3 loop spans 15 amino acids. The V gene lost 0 bases and the J gene lost 2 bases, with 9 bases spanning the gap. CDR3 DNA: TGTGCCAGCAGCGTAGGGACATCGGGCAATCAGCCCCAGCATTTT. Its translation: CASSVGTSGNQPQHF. Filled out from reference TRBV9 and TRBJ1-5, the complete variable domain reads DSGVTQTPKHLITATGQRVTLRCSPRSGDLSVYWYQQSLDQGLQFLIQYYNGEERAKGNILERFSAQQFPDLHSELNLSSLELGDSALYFCASSVGTSGNQPQHFGDGTRLSIL.